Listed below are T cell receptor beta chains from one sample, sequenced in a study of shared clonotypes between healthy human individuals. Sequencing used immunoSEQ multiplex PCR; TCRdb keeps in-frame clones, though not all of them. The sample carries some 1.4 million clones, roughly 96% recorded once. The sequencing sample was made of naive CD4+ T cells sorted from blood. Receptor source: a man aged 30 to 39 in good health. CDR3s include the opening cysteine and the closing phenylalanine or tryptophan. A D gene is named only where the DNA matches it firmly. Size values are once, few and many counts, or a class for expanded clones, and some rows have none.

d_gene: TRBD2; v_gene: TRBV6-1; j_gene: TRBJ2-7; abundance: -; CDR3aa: CASTGLAGGRGEQYF; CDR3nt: TGTGCCAGCACGGGACTAGCGGGAGGGCGGGGCGAGCAGTACTTC
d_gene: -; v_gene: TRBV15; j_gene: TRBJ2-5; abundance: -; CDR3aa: CATRTGQETQYF; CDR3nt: TGTGCCACCCGGACGGGTCAAGAGACCCAGTACTTC
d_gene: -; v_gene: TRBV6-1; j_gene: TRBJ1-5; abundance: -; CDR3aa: CASRFSHPQPQHF; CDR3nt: TGTGCCAGCAGGTTTAGTCACCCCCAGCCCCAGCATTTT
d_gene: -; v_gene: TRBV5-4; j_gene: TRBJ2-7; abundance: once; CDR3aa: CASSSLAQGRGEQYF; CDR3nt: TGTGCCAGCAGCTCCTTGGCGCAGGGTAGAGGCGAGCAGTACTTC
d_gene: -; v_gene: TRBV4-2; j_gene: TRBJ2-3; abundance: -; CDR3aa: CASSQKGAGLGGNTQYF; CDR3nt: TGTGCCAGCAGCCAAAAAGGGGCGGGATTGGGTGGTAATACGCAGTATTTT
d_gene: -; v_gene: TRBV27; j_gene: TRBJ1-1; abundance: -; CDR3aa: CASRILRDTEAFF; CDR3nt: TGTGCCAGTCGGATCCTTCGGGACACTGAAGCTTTCTTT
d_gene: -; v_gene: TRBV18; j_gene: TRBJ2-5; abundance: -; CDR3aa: CASSPFYQGQETQYF; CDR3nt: TGTGCCAGCTCACCATTCTATCAGGGACAAGAGACCCAGTACTTC
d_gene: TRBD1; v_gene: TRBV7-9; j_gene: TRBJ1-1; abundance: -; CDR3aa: CASSILTGKTEAFF; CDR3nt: TGTGCCAGCAGCATCCTGACAGGGAAGACTGAAGCTTTCTTT
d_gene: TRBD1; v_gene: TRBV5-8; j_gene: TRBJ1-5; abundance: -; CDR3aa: CASSLGDRVNQPQHF; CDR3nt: TGTGCCAGCAGCTTGGGGGACAGGGTGAATCAGCCCCAGCATTTT
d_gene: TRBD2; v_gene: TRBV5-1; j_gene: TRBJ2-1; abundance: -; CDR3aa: CASSLIGRLLNEQFF; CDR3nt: TGCGCCAGCAGCTTGATCGGGAGGTTACTCAATGAGCAGTTCTTC
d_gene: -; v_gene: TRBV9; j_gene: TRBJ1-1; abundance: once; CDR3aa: CASSPRVDTEAFF; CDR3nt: TGTGCCAGCAGCCCAAGAGTGGACACTGAAGCTTTCTTT
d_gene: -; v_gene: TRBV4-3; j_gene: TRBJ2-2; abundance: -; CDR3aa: CASSRGSGELFF; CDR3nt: TGCGCCAGCAGCCGGGGGTCCGGGGAGCTGTTTTTT
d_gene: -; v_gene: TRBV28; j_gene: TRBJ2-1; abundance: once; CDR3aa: CASSSAGAGQSSYNEQFF; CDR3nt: TGTGCCAGCAGTTCGGCCGGGGCGGGACAAAGCTCCTACAATGAGCAGTTCTTC
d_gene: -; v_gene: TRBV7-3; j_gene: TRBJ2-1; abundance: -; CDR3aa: CASSLQGSYNEQFF; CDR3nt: TGTGCCAGCAGCTTACAGGGTTCCTACAATGAGCAGTTCTTC
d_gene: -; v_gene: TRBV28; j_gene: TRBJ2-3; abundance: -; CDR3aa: CASSLGSTDTQYF; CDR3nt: TGTGCCAGCAGTTTGGGCAGTACAGATACGCAGTATTTT
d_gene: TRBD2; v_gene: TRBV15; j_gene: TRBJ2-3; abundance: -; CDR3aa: CATSGGLAGVTDTQYF; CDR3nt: TGTGCCACCAGCGGCGGCTTAGCGGGAGTCACAGATACGCAGTATTTT
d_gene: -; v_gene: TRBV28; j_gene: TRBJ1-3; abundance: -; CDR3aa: CASSMGRRNTIYF; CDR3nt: TGTGCCAGCAGCATGGGACGGAGAAACACCATATATTTT
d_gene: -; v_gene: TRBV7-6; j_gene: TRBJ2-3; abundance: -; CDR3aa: CASSLFGLAGTDTQYF; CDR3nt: TGTGCCAGCAGCTTATTTGGGTTAGCGGGCACAGATACGCAGTATTTT
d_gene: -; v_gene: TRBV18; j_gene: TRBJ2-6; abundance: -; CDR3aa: CASSHRSGANVLTF; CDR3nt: TGTGCCAGCTCGCACAGGTCCGGGGCCAACGTCCTGACTTTC
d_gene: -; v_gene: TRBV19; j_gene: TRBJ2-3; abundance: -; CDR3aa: CASSINGGMSTDTQYF; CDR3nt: TGTGCCAGTAGTATAAACGGGGGAATGAGCACAGATACGCAGTATTTT
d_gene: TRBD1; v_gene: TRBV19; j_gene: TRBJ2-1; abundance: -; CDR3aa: CASSNQGAGEQFF; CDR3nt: TGTGCCAGTAGTAACCAGGGGGCAGGGGAGCAGTTCTTC
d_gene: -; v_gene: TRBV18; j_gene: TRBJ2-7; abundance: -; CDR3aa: CASSPYATYEQYF; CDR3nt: TGTGCCAGCTCACCATACGCCACCTACGAGCAGTACTTC